This TCR beta chain derives from a study of CD8 T cells in Susac syndrome (dated by TCRdb to between 2018 and 2021). Describing the broader study: Among the Susac syndrome patients who were sequenced, clinically active disease was present in six and clinical remission was observed in about eight. The study used repertoire sequencing to test whether antigen drove CD8+ T cell activation and differentiation in Susac syndrome. At blood withdrawal, Susac syndrome patients were either therapy-naive, taking corticosteroids (in some cases with IVIg as well), or taking IVIg alone. CD8+ T cell repertoire clonality was compared between 11 to 12 healthy donors, some 14 Susac syndrome patients and around 16 multiple sclerosis patients.

High-throughput TCR beta sequencing profiled peripheral blood CD8+ and CD4+ T cells from healthy donors, Susac syndrome patients and multiple sclerosis patients. Recently defined diagnostic criteria for definite or probable disease were met by the Susac syndrome patients. CD8+ TEMRA cells were enriched by FACS, while bulk CD8+ and CD4+ T cells were purified by magnetic negative isolation. Blood was collected in EDTA tubes and processed within 24 hours, with PBMCs isolated through density gradient centrifugation. PBMCs intended for TCR sequencing were cryopreserved in liquid nitrogen and thawed later in a water bath at 37 degrees C. The sorted or isolated CD4+, CD8+ and CD8+ TEMRA cells reached a purity of at least 90%. This clonotype was observed once. Its antigen is not yet known. Base qualities are not recorded, but no much larger clone differs from it by a single base. Evidence from a single read is weak.

RNA was extracted using the RNeasy kit, and about 0.45 to 1 ug of the RNA was reverse transcribed with random hexamers. The immunoSEQ multiplex PCR assay, covering 54 Vbeta and 13 Jbeta segments, was used to amplify TCR beta CDR3 regions. Bias from PCR amplification was corrected by using a synthetic template baseline for primer optimization and for computational correction. The paper's data handling went like this. Reads were assigned to V, D and J genes according to IMGT and analyzed in immunoSEQ Analyzer, with only productive sequences retained. Clonality was calculated as one minus the Shannon entropy normalized by log2 of the number of productive unique sequences. Public and private clones were assessed among the 100 most prevalent clones of each patient and control. Susac-specific clones were defined as absent from healthy and MS cohorts, 1052 published viral clones and other ImmuneACCESS disease sequences. The public reads were run again by TCRdb, first through fastp at Q25 and then through MiXCR, and only productive beta chains were kept. Here each entry gathers all rows of one CDR3 protein and keeps the most common genes and DNA. V and J calls and clone size were set by TCRdb, not the authors. In this sample the table shows 100,000 to 150,000 distinct CDR3 sequences, around 94% of which occur a single time. The top ten clonotypes cover approximately 0.2% of the sample.

The study at large found these results: Around 15 Susac-specific public clones were identified in the total CD8+ repertoire, and about 5 Susac-specific public clones were identified in the CD8+ TEMRA repertoire. The TCR sequencing and HLA analysis was acknowledged to have included a relatively small number of individuals. Clonal expansion was seen in Susac syndrome CD8+ repertoires, peaking in CD8+ TEMRA cells and being greater in clinically active patients than in remitting ones.

V and J are trimmed by 2 bases and 2 bases, and the gene matches miss 1 base of the junction. The CDR3 runs 14 residues from the cysteine to the phenylalanine. Of all the DNA, just the CDR3 is kept, 42 bases in frame from base 1. The source is a human donor with Susac syndrome. The sequenced material came from CD8+ T cells from PBMCs. The rearranged segments are TRBV12-3 or TRBV12-4 and TRBJ2-3; 7 central bases correspond to TRBD2. The nucleotide sequence is TGTGCCAGCAGTTTAACTAGCGTCACAGATACGCAGTATTTT. Translation gives CASSLTSVTDTQYF.